This T cell receptor (beta chain) was observed in a study of blood T cell repertoires in COVID-19. Study-level information: Acute-phase and convalescent COVID-19 samples originated in the United States, Italy and Spain. PBMCs, B-cell-depleted T cells, or T cells provided the cDNA or gDNA that made up the material.

Per the original data handling: Amplifying reference gene primers gave estimates of nucleated cell counts. Data came from immunoSEQ multiplex PCR; TCRdb stores just in-frame clones and leaves some out. V, J and clone size derive from that table, while D and trimming were established from the DNA sequence. The repertoire holds 250,000 or so clones, with around 88% as singletons. This CDR3 has 17 residues. The ends were cut back, 3 bases at V and 5 bases at J, with 19 bases in the middle. Germline V gives CDR1 KGHSH, CDR2 LQKENI. Material for sequencing was peripheral blood. This clonotype originated in an elderly man with acute or convalescent COVID-19. This chain connects TRBV18 to TRBJ1-4; tentatively, D is TRBD1 (5 bases). The CDR3 DNA follows: TGTGCCAGCTCACCCAGCACCCTAGGGGTGAGGAATGAAAAACTGTTTTTT. Its protein product is CASSPSTLGVRNEKLFF.